This T cell receptor (beta chain) was identified during a study of blood T cell repertoires in COVID-19. This CDR3 has 13 residues. CDR1 is MNHEY and CDR2 is SMNVEV in the germline V gene (reference sequence). V lost 7 bases and J 7 bases, leaving 14 bases between the germline ends. Produced via immunoSEQ multiplex PCR; TCRdb's table is partial and in-frame only. The sample has 270,000 or so clones; roughly 87% are singletons. The receptor was isolated from a woman between 40 and 55 years old who had recovered from COVID-19. This rearrangement joins TRBV27 to TRBJ2-1; D unresolved. Sequencing was done on a sample of peripheral blood. CDR3 in amino acids: CASKAAGRNEQFF. DNA of the CDR3: TGTGCCAGCAAAGCAGCAGGCAGGAATGAGCAGTTCTTC.